This passage covers 17 T cell receptor beta chains from one sample sequenced in a study of shared clonotypes between healthy human individuals. Clones were sequenced by immunoSEQ multiplex PCR, and TCRdb holds only the in-frame ones, with some missing. The table records more than 2 million clones, just under 95% of them present only once. The naive CD8 fraction comprised CD45RO-negative cells positively selected for CCR7 and excluded terminally differentiated effector memory CD45RA+ cells. Material: naive CD8+ T cells from PBMCs. The receptors derive from a man between 18 and 29 years old in good health. Some clones in this sample may be carry-over from other donors' samples.

Note on this clone: This same CDR3 is encoded by further DNA sequences in the sample. This sequence joins TRBV28 and TRBJ2-1; D may match TRBD1 or TRBD2 (7 bases each). V was clipped by 2 bases and J by 7 bases, with 12 bases between them. The CDR3 runs 14 residues. Germline V gene sequence: CDR1 MDHEN, CDR2 SYDVKM. CDR3 residues: CASSLAGGGNEQFF. CDR3 sequence (DNA): TGTGCCAGCAGTTTAGCAGGGGGAGGGAATGAGCAGTTCTTC.

The CDR3: CASSGRMNTEAFF. In nucleotides, the CDR3 is TGTGCCAGCAGCGGGCGGATGAACACTGAAGCTTTCTTT. The chain combines TRBV9 with TRBJ1-1, with no clear D. Germline V gene data show CDR1 as SGDLS and CDR2 as YYNGEE. V lost 3 bases to trimming and J lost 0 bases, with 6 bases between them. The CDR3 length is 13 residues. The variable domain in full, completed from reference TRBV9 and TRBJ1-1, reads DSGVTQTPKHLITATGQRVTLRCSPRSGDLSVYWYQQSLDQGLQFLIQYYNGEERAKGNILERFSAQQFPDLHSELNLSSLELGDSALYFCASSGRMNTEAFFGQGTRLTVV.

V and J are TRBV6-1 and TRBJ2-7; D is unresolved. The V end was cut by 1 base, the J end by 4 bases, with 23 bases between. The length of the CDR3 is 18 residues. Germline lookup yields CDR1 MNHNS and CDR2 SASEGT. CDR3 DNA sequence: TGTGCCAGCAGTGAAGTGTGGATTGAGAGCCGTACTGTTTACGAGCAGTACTTC. Its translation is CASSEVWIESRTVYEQYF.

This clone was seen more than once but under ten times. The chain recombines TRBV10-3 with TRBJ1-1; D is uncertain. Trimming removed 4 bases at V and 3 bases at J, with 12 bases between. Germline loops: CDR1 ENHRY, CDR2 SYGVKD. The CDR3 has 14 residues. CDR3 region: CAISGAGSYTEAFF. The CDR3 DNA reads TGTGCCATCAGTGGGGCCGGGAGCTACACTGAAGCTTTCTTT.

This chain links TRBV7-2 with TRBJ1-2; 9 bases line up with TRBD1. Germline V gene lookup returns CDR1 SGHTA and CDR2 FQGNSA. The CDR3 is 15 amino acids. Losses at the gene ends were 4 bases for V and 2 bases for J; bases not matched to a gene: 5. CDR3 DNA: TGTGCCAGCAGCTCGACAGGGGGGGGCAACTATGGCTACACCTTC. Its translation: CASSSTGGGNYGYTF.

The chain's CDR3 is CASSSGLAGGNNEQFF. DNA of the CDR3: TGCGCCAGCAGCTCGGGACTAGCGGGAGGGAACAATGAGCAGTTCTTC. This chain uses TRBV5-1 with TRBJ2-1; 16 nucleotides match TRBD2. The CDR3 length is 16 residues. J lost 5 bases, V lost 3 bases, and 2 bases had no gene match. Germline lookup yields CDR1 SGHRS and CDR2 YFSETQ.

The chain employs TRBV5-5 and TRBJ2-7, with D perhaps TRBD2 (6 bases). V lost 4 bases, J lost 7 bases, and 15 bases lay in between. Germline V gene sequence: CDR1 SGHKS, CDR2 YYEKEE (reference sequence). This CDR3 contains 13 residues. DNA for the CDR3: TGTGCCAGCAGCCCGTTGCGGGGTTTGGAGCAGTACTTC. Translation: CASSPLRGLEQYF. Variable domain in full (rest from reference TRBV5-5 and TRBJ2-7): DAGVTQSPTHLIKTRGQQVTLRCSPISGHKSVSWYQQVLGQGPQFIFQYYEKEERGRGNFPDRFSARQFPNYSSELNVNALLLGDSALYLCASSPLRGLEQYFGPGTRLTVT.

V and J are TRBV16 and TRBJ1-5; 7 nucleotides match TRBD1. The CDR3 has 16 amino acids. The germline V gene encodes CDR1 KGHSY and CDR2 FQNENV. The ends lost 4 bases at V and 1 base at J; junction bases unmatched: 7. The CDR3 nucleotides are TGTGCCAGCAGCCCAGGGGGACACCCGAGCAATCAGCCCCAGCATTTT. Protein product: CASSPGGHPSNQPQHF.

The genes are TRBV6-6 and TRBJ1-5, with D hard to call. Trimming pared 6 bases from V and 0 bases from J, leaving 12 bases between. Germline lookup yields CDR1 MNHNY and CDR2 SVGAGI (reference sequence). The CDR3 loop spans 15 amino acids. CDR3 sequence (DNA): TGTGCCAGCAGCATGGAGCGAGGTAGCAATCAGCCCCAGCATTTT. Protein product: CASSMERGSNQPQHF.

About this clone: Other DNA sequences in the same sample also yield this CDR3. The chain links TRBV7-9 to TRBJ2-7; D remains unclear. The CDR3 extends over 12 amino acids. V was shortened by 5 bases and J by 4 bases, with 9 bases between the two germline ends. Germline CDR1 reads SEHNR; CDR2 reads FQNEAQ (reference sequence). In DNA form, the CDR3 reads TGTGCCAGCAGCGAAGACGGATACGAGCAGTACTTC. It codes for CASSEDGYEQYF.

The V gene is TRBV6-6, the J gene TRBJ2-6; D not resolved. The CDR3 runs 15 residues. V lost 0 bases and J lost 4, with 7 bases in between. CDR1 and CDR2 (germline): MNHNY, SVGAGI (reference sequence). This CDR3 is CASSYSRNGANVLTF. CDR3 in DNA: TGTGCCAGCAGTTACTCCCGGAACGGGGCCAACGTCCTGACTTTC.

The chain links TRBV25-1 to TRBJ2-3; D is uncertain. The V gene's germline CDR1 is MGHDK and CDR2 SYGVNS. V was trimmed by 2 bases and J by 5 bases, leaving 5 bases between them. CDR3 length: 12 amino acids. The CDR3 DNA follows: TGTGCCAGCAGTGAAGTGGGAGATACGCAGTATTTT. It specifies CASSEVGDTQYF.

This chain links TRBV9 with TRBJ1-1; 8 bases match TRBD1. The CDR3 extends over 13 amino acids. V was clipped by 4 bases and J by 7 bases; unmatched bases: 6. Germline CDR1 reads SGDLS; CDR2 reads YYNGEE. The CDR3 loop reads CASSSRQGSEAFF. In DNA form, the CDR3 reads TGTGCCAGCAGCTCAAGACAGGGGAGTGAAGCTTTCTTT. The whole variable domain, filled in from reference TRBV9 and TRBJ1-1, reads DSGVTQTPKHLITATGQRVTLRCSPRSGDLSVYWYQQSLDQGLQFLIQYYNGEERAKGNILERFSAQQFPDLHSELNLSSLELGDSALYFCASSSRQGSEAFFGQGTRLTVV.

The J gene is TRBJ1-2, the V gene TRBV15, with no clear D. The CDR3 covers 15 residues. V lost 4 bases, J lost 11 bases, and 23 bases lay in between. CDR1 LNHNV and CDR2 YYDKDF come from the germline V gene (reference sequence). Here the CDR3 reads CATSKLFLGSYSYTF. CDR3 DNA: TGTGCCACCAGCAAATTGTTTCTGGGATCCTATTCTTACACCTTC.

V usage is TRBV5-3 and J usage is TRBJ1-5; 8 nucleotides align to TRBD1. TRBV5-3 is marked as an open reading frame, function uncertain. J was trimmed by 0 bases and V by 0 bases; bases with no gene match: 2. The CDR3 contains 16 residues. The CDR3 nucleotides are TGTGCCAGAAGCTTGGACAGGGGGGTTAGCAATCAGCCCCAGCATTTT. Its protein product is CARSLDRGVSNQPQHF.

The chain combines TRBV14 with TRBJ2-2, with D possibly matching TRBD1 (6 bases). The germline V and J ends were trimmed by 6 bases and 6 bases, with 11 bases remaining between them. Germline loops: CDR1 SGHDN, CDR2 FVKESK. The CDR3 has 13 amino acids. The CDR3 loop reads CASREAGAGELFF. CDR3 DNA: TGTGCCAGCAGGGAGGCAGGGGCCGGGGAGCTGTTTTTT.

J is TRBJ1-4 and V is TRBV30, with D hard to call. Between the trimmed V and J ends, which lost 3 bases and 5 bases, there was a span of 10 bases. Germline CDR1 GTSNPN, CDR2 SVGIG (reference sequence). This CDR3 spans 13 amino acids. As DNA, the CDR3 is TGTGCCTGGAGGGGAAATGGGAATGAAAAACTGTTTTTT. Protein product: CAWRGNGNEKLFF.